One and the same sample provided the 7 T cell receptor beta chains below, sequenced in a study of shared clonotypes between healthy human individuals. The repertoire was sequenced with immunoSEQ multiplex PCR; TCRdb's copy has only in-frame clones and lacks some. The sample shows 520,000 or so clones, 79% of them seen only once. Source material: PBMCs. These TCRs come from a middle-aged woman in good health. Some clones in this sample may be carry-over from other donors' samples.

This clone was detected once. V gene TRBV9 combines with J gene TRBJ2-7; TRBD1 matches 7 bases. The CDR3 is 14 residues long. The ends lost 0 bases at V and 5 bases at J; junction bases unmatched: 5. Per the germline V gene, CDR1 is SGDLS and CDR2 is YYNGEE. DNA for the CDR3: TGTGCCAGCAGCGTAGAATTGGGGACAGACGAGCAGTACTTC. This codes for CASSVELGTDEQYF. Full variable domain (rest looked up from reference TRBV9 and TRBJ2-7): DSGVTQTPKHLITATGQRVTLRCSPRSGDLSVYWYQQSLDQGLQFLIQYYNGEERAKGNILERFSAQQFPDLHSELNLSSLELGDSALYFCASSVELGTDEQYFGPGTRLTVT.

This clone was found once. V usage is TRBV5-1 and J usage is TRBJ2-2; 13 bases line up with TRBD2. The trim removed 5 bases at V and 0 bases at J, leaving 10 bases unmatched. This CDR3 region has 19 residues. CDR1 and CDR2 (germline): SGHRS, YFSETQ. CDR3 in DNA: TGCGCCAGCAGACCATCTGGACTAGCGGGAGACGCGAACACCGGGGAGCTGTTTTTT. Translated: CASRPSGLAGDANTGELFF.

The chain links TRBV5-4 to TRBJ2-5; 10 bases fit TRBD2. Per the germline V gene, CDR1 is SGHNT and CDR2 is YYREEE (reference sequence). V shed 4 bases and J 7 bases; nucleotides not matched to a gene: 13. The CDR3 spans 16 residues. The CDR3 DNA reads TGTGCCAGCAGCCCGCCGAGGACTAGCGGCCGGGGGACCCAGTACTTC. Translating it yields CASSPPRTSGRGTQYF.

The J gene is TRBJ2-5, the V gene TRBV13; D possibly corresponds to TRBD2 (6 bases). This CDR3 has 15 residues. Germline CDR1 is PRHDT and CDR2 is FYEKMQ (reference sequence). Between the trimmed V and J ends, which lost 1 base and 5 bases, there was a span of 14 bases. The CDR3 nucleotides are TGTGCCAGCAGCTTAGCGGTCGGGAGTGGGGAGACCCAGTACTTC. Translation: CASSLAVGSGETQYF.

This clone was seen only once. CDR3 DNA: TGTGCCAGCCATGGGGGCGGATCCTACGAGCAGTACTTC. Its protein product is CASHGGGSYEQYF. The genes are TRBV7-9 and TRBJ2-7, with D tentatively TRBD1 (6 bases). The CDR3 consists of 13 residues. Germline V CDR1 and CDR2: SEHNR, FQNEAQ (reference sequence). Trimming left V 8 bases short and J 1 base short, with 12 bases between.

The J gene is TRBJ2-7, the V gene TRBV7-2; no reliable D call. In germline, CDR1 is SGHTA, CDR2 FQGNSA. CDR3 length: 11 amino acids. Trimming took off 5 bases at V and 6 bases at J, with 8 bases between the two ends. The chain's CDR3 is CASSLVSEQYF. The CDR3 coding sequence is TGTGCCAGCAGCCTAGTATCCGAGCAGTACTTC.

The DNA of the CDR3 is TGTGCCAGTAGTTTGGACAGGCTTGAACCCCTCCACTTT. Protein sequence: CASSLDRLEPLHF. The chain employs TRBV19 and TRBJ1-6, with 7 positions matching TRBD1. From germline, CDR1 is LNHDA and CDR2 SQIVND (reference sequence). The CDR3 runs to 13 residues. The J segment lost 12 bases and the V segment lost 5 bases, leaving 7 bases of the junction unmatched.